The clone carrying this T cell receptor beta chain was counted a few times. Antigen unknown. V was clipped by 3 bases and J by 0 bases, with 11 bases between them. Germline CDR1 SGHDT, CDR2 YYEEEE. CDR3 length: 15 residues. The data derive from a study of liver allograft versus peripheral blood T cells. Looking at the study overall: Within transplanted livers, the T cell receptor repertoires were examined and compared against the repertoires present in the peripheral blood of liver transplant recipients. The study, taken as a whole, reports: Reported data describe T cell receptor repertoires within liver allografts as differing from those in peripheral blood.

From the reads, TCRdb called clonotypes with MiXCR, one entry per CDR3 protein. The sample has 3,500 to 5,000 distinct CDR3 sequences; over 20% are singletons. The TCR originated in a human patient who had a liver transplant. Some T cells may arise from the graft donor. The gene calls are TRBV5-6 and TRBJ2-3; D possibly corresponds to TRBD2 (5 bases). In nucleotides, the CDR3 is TGTGCCAGCAGCTCCCTAGCTTCTAGCACAGATACGCAGTATTTT. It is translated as CASSSLASSTDTQYF. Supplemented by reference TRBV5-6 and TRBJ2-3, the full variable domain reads DAGVTQSPTHLIKTRGQQVTLRCSPKSGHDTVSWYQQALGQGPQFIFQYYEEEERQRGNFPDRFSGHQFPNYSSELNVNALLLGDSALYLCASSSLASSTDTQYFGPGTRLTVL.